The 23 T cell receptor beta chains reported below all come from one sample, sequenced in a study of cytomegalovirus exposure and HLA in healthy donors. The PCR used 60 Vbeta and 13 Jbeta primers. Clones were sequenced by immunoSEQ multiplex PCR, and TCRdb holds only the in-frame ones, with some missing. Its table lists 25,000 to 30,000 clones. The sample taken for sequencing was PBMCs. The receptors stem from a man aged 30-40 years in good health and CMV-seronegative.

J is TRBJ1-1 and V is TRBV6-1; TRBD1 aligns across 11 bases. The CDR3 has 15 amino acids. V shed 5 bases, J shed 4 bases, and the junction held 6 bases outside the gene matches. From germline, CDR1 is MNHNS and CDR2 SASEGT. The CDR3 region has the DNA TGTGCCAGCAGTCCCGGGACAGGGGGGAGCACTGAAGCTTTCTTT. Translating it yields CASSPGTGGSTEAFF.

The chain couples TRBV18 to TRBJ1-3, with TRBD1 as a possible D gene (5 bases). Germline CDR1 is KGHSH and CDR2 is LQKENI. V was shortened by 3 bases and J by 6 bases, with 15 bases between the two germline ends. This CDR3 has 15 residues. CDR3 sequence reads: CASSPRQGTQNTIYF. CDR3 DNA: TGTGCCAGCTCACCCAGGCAGGGTACCCAAAACACCATATATTTT.

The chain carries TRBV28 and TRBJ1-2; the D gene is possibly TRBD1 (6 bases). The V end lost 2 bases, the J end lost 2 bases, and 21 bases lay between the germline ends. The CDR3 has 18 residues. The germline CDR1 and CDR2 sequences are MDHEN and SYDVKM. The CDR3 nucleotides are TGTGCCAGCAGTTTAGGGTATAGGGGACACCGAAGGAACTATGGCTACACCTTC. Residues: CASSLGYRGHRRNYGYTF.

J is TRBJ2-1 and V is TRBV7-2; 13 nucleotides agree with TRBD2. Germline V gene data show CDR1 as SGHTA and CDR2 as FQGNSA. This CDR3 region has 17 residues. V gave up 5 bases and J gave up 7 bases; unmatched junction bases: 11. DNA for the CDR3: TGTGCCAGCAGCCCACTAGCGGGGGGGCAGGTTGATAATGAGCAGTTCTTC. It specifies CASSPLAGGQVDNEQFF.

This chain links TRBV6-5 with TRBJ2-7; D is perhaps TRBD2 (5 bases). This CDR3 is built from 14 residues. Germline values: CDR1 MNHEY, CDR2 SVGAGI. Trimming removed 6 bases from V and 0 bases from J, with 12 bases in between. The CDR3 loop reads CASSIGRGSYEQYF. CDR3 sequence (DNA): TGTGCCAGCAGCATAGGACGGGGCTCCTACGAGCAGTACTTC.

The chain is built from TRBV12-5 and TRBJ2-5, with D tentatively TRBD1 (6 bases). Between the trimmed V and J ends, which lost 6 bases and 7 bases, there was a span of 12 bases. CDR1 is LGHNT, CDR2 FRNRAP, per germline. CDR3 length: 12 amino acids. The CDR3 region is CASGLVGGTQYF. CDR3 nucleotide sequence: TGTGCTAGTGGCCTGGTAGGGGGGACCCAGTACTTC.

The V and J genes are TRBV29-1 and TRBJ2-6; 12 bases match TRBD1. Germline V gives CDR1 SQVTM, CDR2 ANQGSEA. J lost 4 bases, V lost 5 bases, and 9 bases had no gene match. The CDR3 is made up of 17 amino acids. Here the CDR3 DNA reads TGCAGCGTTCGGGGGGGACAGGGGGCGCAGGGGGCCAACGTCCTGACTTTC. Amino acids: CSVRGGQGAQGANVLTF. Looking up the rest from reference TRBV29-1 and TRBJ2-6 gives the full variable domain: SAVISQKPSRDICQRGTSLTIQCQVDSQVTMMFWYRQQPGQSLTLIATANQGSEATYESGFVIDKFPISRPNLTFSTLTVSNMSPEDSSIYLCSVRGGQGAQGANVLTFGAGSRLTVL.

The CDR3 region has the DNA TGTGCCAGCAGCCAAGACAGCTACGAGCAGTACTTC. Residues: CASSQDSYEQYF. This chain connects TRBV14 to TRBJ2-7, with no clear D. This CDR3 comprises 12 residues. The germline V gene encodes CDR1 SGHDN and CDR2 FVKESK. V shed 0 bases and J shed 3 bases, with 3 bases lying between them.

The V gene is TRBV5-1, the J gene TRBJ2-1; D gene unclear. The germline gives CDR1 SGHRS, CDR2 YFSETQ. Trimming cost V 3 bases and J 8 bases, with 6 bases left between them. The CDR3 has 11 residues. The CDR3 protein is CASSSSHEQFF. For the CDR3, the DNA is TGCGCCAGCAGCTCGAGTCATGAGCAGTTCTTC.

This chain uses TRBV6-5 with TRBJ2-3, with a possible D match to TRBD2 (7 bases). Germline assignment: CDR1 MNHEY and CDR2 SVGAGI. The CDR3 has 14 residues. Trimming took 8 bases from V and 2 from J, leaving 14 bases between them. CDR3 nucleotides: TGTGCCAGCGGGGGGGCAGGAGTCACAGATACGCAGTATTTT. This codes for CASGGAGVTDTQYF.

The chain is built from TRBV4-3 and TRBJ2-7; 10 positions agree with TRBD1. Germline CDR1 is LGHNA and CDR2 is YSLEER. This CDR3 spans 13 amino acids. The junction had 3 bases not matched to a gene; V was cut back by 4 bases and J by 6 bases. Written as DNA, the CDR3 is TGCGCCAGCAGCCGGACAGGGGGGAGCGAGCAGTACTTC. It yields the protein CASSRTGGSEQYF.

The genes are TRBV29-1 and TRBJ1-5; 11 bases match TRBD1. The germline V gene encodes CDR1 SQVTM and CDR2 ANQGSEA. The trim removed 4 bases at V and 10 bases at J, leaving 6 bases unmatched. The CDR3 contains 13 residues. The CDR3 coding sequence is TGCAGCGTTGGGGGGGACAGGGGGGATCCCCAGCATTTT. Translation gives CSVGGDRGDPQHF.

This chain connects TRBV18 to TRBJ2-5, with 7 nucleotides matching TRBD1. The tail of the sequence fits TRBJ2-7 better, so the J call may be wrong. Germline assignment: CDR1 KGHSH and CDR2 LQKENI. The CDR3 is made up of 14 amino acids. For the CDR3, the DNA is TGTGCCAGCTCACCCGAGGGACAGACCTACGAGCAGTACTTC. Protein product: CASSPEGQTYEQYF.

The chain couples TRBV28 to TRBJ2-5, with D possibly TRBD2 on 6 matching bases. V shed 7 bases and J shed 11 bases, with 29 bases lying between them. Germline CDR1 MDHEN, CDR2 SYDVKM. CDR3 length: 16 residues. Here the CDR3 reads CASIGVTGTRSGEQYF. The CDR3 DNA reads TGTGCCAGCATAGGGGTAACCGGGACCCGCTCGGGGGAGCAGTACTTC.

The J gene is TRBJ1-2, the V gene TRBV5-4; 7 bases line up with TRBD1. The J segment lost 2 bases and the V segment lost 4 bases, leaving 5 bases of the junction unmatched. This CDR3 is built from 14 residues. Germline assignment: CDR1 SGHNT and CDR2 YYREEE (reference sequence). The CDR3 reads CASSKGGQNYGYTF. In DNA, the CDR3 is TGTGCCAGCAGCAAGGGGGGACAGAACTATGGCTACACCTTC.

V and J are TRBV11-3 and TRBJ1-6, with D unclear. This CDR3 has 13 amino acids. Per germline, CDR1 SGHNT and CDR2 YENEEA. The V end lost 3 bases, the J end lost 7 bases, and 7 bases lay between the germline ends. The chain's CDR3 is CASSFAGNSPLHF. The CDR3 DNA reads TGTGCCAGCAGCTTCGCGGGAAATTCACCCCTCCACTTT.

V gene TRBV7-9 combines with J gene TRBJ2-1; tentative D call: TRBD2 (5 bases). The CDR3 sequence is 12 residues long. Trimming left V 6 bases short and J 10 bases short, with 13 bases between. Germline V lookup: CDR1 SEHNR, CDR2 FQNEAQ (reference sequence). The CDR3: CASSPWTEEQFF. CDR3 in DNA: TGTGCCAGCAGTCCGTGGACTGAGGAGCAGTTCTTC.

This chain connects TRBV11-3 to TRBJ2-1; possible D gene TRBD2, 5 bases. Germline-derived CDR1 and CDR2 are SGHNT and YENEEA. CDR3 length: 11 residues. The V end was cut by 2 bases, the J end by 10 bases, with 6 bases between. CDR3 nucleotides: TGTGCCAGCAGCTTACCGGGAGAGCAGTTCTTC. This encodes CASSLPGEQFF.

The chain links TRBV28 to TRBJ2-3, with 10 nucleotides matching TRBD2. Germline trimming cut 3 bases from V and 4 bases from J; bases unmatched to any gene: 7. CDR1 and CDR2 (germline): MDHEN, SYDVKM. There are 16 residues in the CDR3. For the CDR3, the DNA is TGTGCCAGCAGTTTGGCAGCGGGAGGGCGGGCAGATACGCAGTATTTT. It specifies CASSLAAGGRADTQYF.

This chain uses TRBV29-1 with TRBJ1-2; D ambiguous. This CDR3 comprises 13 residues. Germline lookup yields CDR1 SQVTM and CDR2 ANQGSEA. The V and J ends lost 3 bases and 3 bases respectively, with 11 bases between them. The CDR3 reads CSVETGGDYGYTF. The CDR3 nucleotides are TGCAGCGTTGAGACGGGTGGTGACTATGGCTACACCTTC.

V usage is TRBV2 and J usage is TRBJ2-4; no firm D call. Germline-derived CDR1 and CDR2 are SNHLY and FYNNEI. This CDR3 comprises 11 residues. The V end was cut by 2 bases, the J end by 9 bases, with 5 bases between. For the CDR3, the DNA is TGTGCCAGCAGTGAAACAGTCATTCAGTACTTC. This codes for CASSETVIQYF. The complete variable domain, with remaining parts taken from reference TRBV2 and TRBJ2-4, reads EPEVTQTPSHQVTQMGQEVILRCVPISNHLYFYWYRQILGQKVEFLVSFYNNEISEKSEIFDDQFSVERPDGSNFTLKIRSTKLEDSAMYFCASSETVIQYFGAGTRLSVL.

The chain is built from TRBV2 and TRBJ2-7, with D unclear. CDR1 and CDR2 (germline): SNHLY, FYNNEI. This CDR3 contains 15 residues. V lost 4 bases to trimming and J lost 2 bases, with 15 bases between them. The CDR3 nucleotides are TGTGCCAGCAGTGCTGACCAGGCCAGGACCTACGAGCAGTACTTC. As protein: CASSADQARTYEQYF.

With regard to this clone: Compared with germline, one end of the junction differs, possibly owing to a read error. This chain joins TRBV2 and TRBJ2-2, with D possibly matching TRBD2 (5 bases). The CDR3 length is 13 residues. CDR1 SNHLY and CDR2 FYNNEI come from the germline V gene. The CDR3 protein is CASREENNGELFF. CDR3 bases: TGTGCCAGCAGGGAGGAAAACAACGGGGAGCTGTTTTTT.